The rows below give T cell receptor beta chains drawn from one sample of a study of regulatory T cells in long-lasting Graves disease. TCRdb analysed the multiplex PCR reads with MiXCR anew, one entry per CDR3 protein. Among approximately 400,000 distinct CDR3 sequences, roughly 10% were seen once, and the ten largest hold about 20%. These data also formed part of another study, on T cells in Graves' hyperthyroidism and ophthalmopathy.

The material was peripheral blood mononuclear cells (PBMCs), obtained at new diagnosis, from a patient treated with antithyroid drugs. The receptors shown here come from a woman younger than 35 with Graves disease. CDR3s leave out the opening cysteine and the closing phenylalanine or tryptophan. The order of the fields is V gene, J gene, CDR3 protein.

TRBV20-1,TRBJ2-5,SAAGSQETQY
TRBV7-2,TRBJ1-2,ASSLRQGREGYT
TRBV20-1,TRBJ1-5,SARDREKVGNQPQH
TRBV11-2,TRBJ2-4,ASSPLAKNIQY
TRBV24-1,TRBJ2-3,ATSDLTSRSTDTQY
TRBV27,TRBJ1-1,ASSRASDRAETEAF
TRBV28,TRBJ2-7,ASSPAGSRSSYEQY
TRBV6-5,TRBJ1-5,ASSWGLTDQPQH
TRBV7-9,TRBJ2-2,ASTPRVPSTGELF
TRBV13,TRBJ2-6,ASSPPGRGANVLT
TRBV10-3,TRBJ2-3,AISVGRSGDTQY
TRBV6-2/TRBV6-3,TRBJ2-1,ASSYSRAAGVTYNEQF
TRBV2,TRBJ2-4,ASTASVKNIQY
TRBV5-6,TRBJ1-5,ASSLYRDLSNQPQH
TRBV2,TRBJ2-5,ASSETRWAQY
TRBV12-3/TRBV12-4,TRBJ1-1,ASSSRETEAF
TRBV2,TRBJ2-1,ASSEAADGNNEQF
TRBV20-1,TRBJ2-3,SATTGTGGGTQY
TRBV6-2/TRBV6-3,TRBJ1-2,ASTTSGYT
TRBV20-1,TRBJ1-1,SARDQVGIEAF
TRBV6-1,TRBJ1-1,ASSEVGTNTEAF
TRBV29-1,TRBJ1-2,SAWGGALNYGYT
TRBV12-3/TRBV12-4,TRBJ2-3,ASSLAGLSTDTQY
TRBV7-2,TRBJ2-4,ASSLAGSNIQY
TRBV7-9,TRBJ2-7,ASSLGWGLAGAIGYEQY
TRBV5-1,TRBJ2-2,ASSSGQKGPLNTGELF
TRBV6-4,TRBJ2-3,ASSDSATSGGTDTQY
TRBV13,TRBJ2-6,ASSPYDSAGGVEANVLT
TRBV18,TRBJ2-3,ASANVLGGRTDTQY
TRBV7-9,TRBJ2-1,ASTPPAGLEQF
TRBV6-1,NA,ASISLRHNEQF
TRBV27,TRBJ2-3,ASSLSWGRQDTQY
TRBV7-3,TRBJ2-1,ASSPRDREHEQF
TRBV28,TRBJ2-2,ASSLTRRHTGELF
TRBV11-3,TRBJ2-1,ASSLGMRLGGPYNEQF
TRBV18,TRBJ2-7,ASSPDCYEQY
TRBV12-3/TRBV12-4,TRBJ2-3,ASSSLRGSTDTQY
TRBV7-2,TRBJ2-7,ASSSTSYSYEQY
TRBV20-1,TRBJ2-1,SARDGTGTRFDEQF
TRBV6-2/TRBV6-3,TRBJ2-1,ASTSFVAGGVF
TRBV24-1,TRBJ2-2,ATSGVQGTNTGELF
TRBV7-3,TRBJ2-3,ASSTATGKTDTQY
TRBV20-1,TRBJ1-1,RPQGTNTEAF
TRBV29-1,TRBJ1-1,SAPKDRWDTEAF
TRBV6-1,TRBJ2-5,ASSPRGANQETQY
TRBV11-2,TRBJ2-2,ASSLDPTSGENTGELF
TRBV19,TRBJ1-1,ASRGDRGLRTEAF
TRBV29-1,TRBJ2-7,SVEDRRTTYEQY
TRBV18,TRBJ2-5,ASSPTTLAETQY
TRBV12-3/TRBV12-4,TRBJ1-3,ASSSTGSGNTIY
TRBV6-2/TRBV6-3,TRBJ2-1,ASLRELGHNEQF
TRBV29-1,TRBJ2-7,SASTAFYEQY
TRBV10-3,TRBJ2-7,AIKRPTGEAEQY
TRBV29-1,TRBJ2-3,SVPRVLGTDTQY
TRBV6-1,TRBJ2-1,ASRRSFGGQGAYNEQF